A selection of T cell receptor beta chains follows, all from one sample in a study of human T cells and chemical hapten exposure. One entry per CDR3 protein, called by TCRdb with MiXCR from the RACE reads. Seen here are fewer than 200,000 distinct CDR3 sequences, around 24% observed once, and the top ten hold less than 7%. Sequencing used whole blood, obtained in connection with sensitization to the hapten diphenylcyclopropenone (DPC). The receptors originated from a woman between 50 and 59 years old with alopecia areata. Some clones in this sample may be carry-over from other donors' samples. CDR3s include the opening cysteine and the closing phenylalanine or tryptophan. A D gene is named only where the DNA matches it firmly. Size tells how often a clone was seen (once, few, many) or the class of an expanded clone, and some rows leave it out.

CDR3aa: CASSLDINTGELFF; CDR3nt: TGCGCCAGCAGCTTGGACATTAACACCGGGGAGCTGTTTTTT; len: 14; j_gene: TRBJ2-2; abundance: .; d_gene: .; v_gene: TRBV5-1
CDR3aa: CASSLDRENEKLFF; CDR3nt: TGTGCCAGCAGCTTGGACAGGGAAAATGAAAAACTGTTTTTT; len: 14; j_gene: TRBJ1-4; abundance: .; d_gene: TRBD1; v_gene: TRBV7-9
CDR3aa: CASSSEGRETQYF; CDR3nt: TGCGCCAGCAGCTCCGAAGGGCGGGAGACCCAGTACTTC; len: 13; j_gene: TRBJ2-5; abundance: .; d_gene: .; v_gene: TRBV5-1
CDR3aa: CASSPQGGWAFF; CDR3nt: TGTGCCAGCAGCCCGCAAGGGGGGTGGGCTTTCTTT; len: 12; j_gene: TRBJ1-1; abundance: .; d_gene: .; v_gene: TRBV7-8
CDR3aa: CASSLVNGGAYTIYF; CDR3nt: TGTGCCAGCAGCTTAGTAAACGGGGGCGCATACACCATATATTTT; len: 15; j_gene: TRBJ1-3; abundance: .; d_gene: .; v_gene: TRBV7-2
CDR3aa: CSVRPGLANNEQFF; CDR3nt: TGCAGCGTCCGACCGGGACTAGCGAACAATGAGCAGTTCTTC; len: 14; j_gene: TRBJ2-1; abundance: .; d_gene: TRBD2; v_gene: TRBV29-1
CDR3aa: CASRRSLLASDYNEQFF; CDR3nt: TGCGCCAGCAGACGTTCGCTACTAGCGTCCGACTACAATGAGCAGTTCTTC; len: 17; j_gene: TRBJ2-1; abundance: .; d_gene: TRBD2; v_gene: TRBV5-1
CDR3aa: CASSLEGLGELFF; CDR3nt: TGCGCCAGCAGCTTGGAGGGTCTCGGGGAGCTGTTTTTT; len: 13; j_gene: TRBJ2-2; abundance: .; d_gene: .; v_gene: TRBV5-1
CDR3aa: CASSVGEGGAFF; CDR3nt: TGTGCCAGCAGCGTAGGGGAGGGGGGGGCTTTCTTT; len: 12; j_gene: TRBJ1-1; abundance: few; d_gene: .; v_gene: TRBV9
CDR3aa: CSARDQGLAGPKNIQYF; CDR3nt: TGCAGTGCTAGAGATCAGGGGCTAGCGGGACCCAAAAACATTCAGTACTTC; len: 17; j_gene: TRBJ2-4; abundance: once; d_gene: TRBD2; v_gene: TRBV20-1
CDR3aa: CASTDGRVYGYTF; CDR3nt: TGTGCCAGTACCGATGGCAGGGTATATGGCTACACCTTC; len: 13; j_gene: TRBJ1-2; abundance: .; d_gene: .; v_gene: TRBV28
CDR3aa: CASSLARPYEQYF; CDR3nt: TGTGCCAGCAGTTTAGCCAGACCCTACGAGCAGTACTTC; len: 13; j_gene: TRBJ2-7; abundance: .; d_gene: .; v_gene: TRBV27
CDR3aa: CASPGQPYGYTF; CDR3nt: TGTGCCTCCCCTGGACAGCCCTATGGCTACACCTTC; len: 12; j_gene: TRBJ1-2; abundance: .; d_gene: .; v_gene: TRBV30
CDR3aa: CASRDDGTVQETQYF; CDR3nt: TGTGCCAGCAGAGATGACGGGACGGTACAAGAGACCCAGTACTTC; len: 15; j_gene: TRBJ2-5; abundance: .; d_gene: .; v_gene: TRBV6-1
CDR3aa: CASGDSRSEKLFF; CDR3nt: TGTGCCAGCGGAGACAGCCGGTCTGAAAAACTGTTTTTT; len: 13; j_gene: TRBJ1-4; abundance: few; d_gene: .; v_gene: TRBV2
CDR3aa: CASIASGRGEQFF; CDR3nt: TGTGCCAGCATCGCTAGCGGGAGGGGTGAGCAGTTCTTC; len: 13; j_gene: TRBJ2-1; abundance: .; d_gene: TRBD2; v_gene: TRBV27
CDR3aa: CASSLARDVSSYEQYF; CDR3nt: TGTGCCAGCAGCTTAGCCCGGGACGTTAGCTCCTACGAGCAGTACTTC; len: 16; j_gene: TRBJ2-7; abundance: .; d_gene: .; v_gene: TRBV7-9
CDR3aa: CSARVIDTQYF; CDR3nt: TGCAGTGCTAGAGTTATTGATACGCAGTATTTT; len: 11; j_gene: TRBJ2-3; abundance: many; d_gene: .; v_gene: TRBV20-1
CDR3aa: CSAEGGTDIQYF; CDR3nt: TGCAGCGCGGAAGGAGGGACAGACATTCAGTACTTC; len: 12; j_gene: TRBJ2-4; abundance: .; d_gene: .; v_gene: TRBV29-1
CDR3aa: CSVDLGREDEQFF; CDR3nt: TGCAGCGTTGATTTGGGACGGGAGGATGAGCAGTTCTTC; len: 13; j_gene: TRBJ2-1; abundance: .; d_gene: TRBD2; v_gene: TRBV29-1
CDR3aa: CASGSGNTIYF; CDR3nt: TGTGCTAGTGGTTCGGGAAACACCATATATTTT; len: 11; j_gene: TRBJ1-3; abundance: .; d_gene: .; v_gene: TRBV12-5
CDR3aa: CASSFPGLAEETQYF; CDR3nt: TGTGCCAGCAGCTTCCCGGGACTAGCCGAAGAGACCCAGTACTTC; len: 15; j_gene: TRBJ2-5; abundance: many; d_gene: TRBD2; v_gene: TRBV11-1
CDR3aa: CASSQGDEQYF; CDR3nt: TGTGCCAGCTCCCAGGGGGACGAGCAGTACTTC; len: 11; j_gene: TRBJ2-7; abundance: once; d_gene: TRBD1; v_gene: TRBV18
CDR3aa: CASSPSVTLPGADTQYF; CDR3nt: TGTGCCAGCAGTCCTAGCGTCACCCTCCCGGGAGCAGATACGCAGTATTTT; len: 17; j_gene: TRBJ2-3; abundance: few; d_gene: .; v_gene: TRBV12-3/TRBV12-4
CDR3aa: CSTPGQGNSESGYTF; CDR3nt: TGCAGCACACCGGGACAGGGGAATTCCGAGTCTGGCTACACCTTC; len: 15; j_gene: TRBJ1-2; abundance: .; d_gene: TRBD1; v_gene: TRBV29-1
CDR3aa: CASKSLAGVSNASGANVLTF; CDR3nt: TGCGCCAGCAAGTCACTAGCGGGAGTAAGTAACGCCTCTGGGGCCAACGTCCTGACTTTC; len: 20; j_gene: TRBJ2-6; abundance: few; d_gene: TRBD2; v_gene: TRBV5-1
CDR3aa: CSAMRGPSEKLFF; CDR3nt: TGCAGTGCCATGAGAGGTCCGAGTGAAAAACTGTTTTTT; len: 13; j_gene: TRBJ1-4; abundance: few; d_gene: .; v_gene: TRBV20-1
CDR3aa: CASSYGLAYEQYF; CDR3nt: TGTGCCAGCAGCTATGGACTAGCCTACGAGCAGTACTTC; len: 13; j_gene: TRBJ2-7; abundance: .; d_gene: TRBD2; v_gene: TRBV5-4
CDR3aa: CATSDPSGRAHNEQFF; CDR3nt: TGTGCCACCAGTGATCCGAGCGGGAGGGCCCACAATGAGCAGTTCTTC; len: 16; j_gene: TRBJ2-1; abundance: .; d_gene: TRBD2; v_gene: TRBV24-1
CDR3aa: CASSLIAGDQETQYF; CDR3nt: TGCGCCAGCAGCTTGATCGCCGGGGACCAAGAGACCCAGTACTTC; len: 15; j_gene: TRBJ2-5; abundance: .; d_gene: .; v_gene: TRBV5-1
CDR3aa: CSGGVDRGEQFF; CDR3nt: TGCAGCGGCGGCGTGGACAGGGGTGAGCAGTTCTTC; len: 12; j_gene: TRBJ2-1; abundance: .; d_gene: TRBD1; v_gene: TRBV29-1
CDR3aa: CASSLGLAGEQEEQYF; CDR3nt: TGTGCCAGCAGCCTCGGACTAGCGGGAGAACAAGAGGAGCAGTACTTC; len: 16; j_gene: TRBJ2-7; abundance: .; d_gene: TRBD2; v_gene: TRBV7-6
CDR3aa: CASSLGDWRELFF; CDR3nt: TGTGCCAGCAGCTTAGGAGACTGGAGGGAGCTGTTTTTT; len: 13; j_gene: TRBJ2-2; abundance: few; d_gene: .; v_gene: TRBV11-2
CDR3aa: CSASQGQNNSPLHF; CDR3nt: TGCAGTGCCAGCCAGGGACAAAATAATTCACCCCTCCACTTT; len: 14; j_gene: TRBJ1-6; abundance: .; d_gene: .; v_gene: TRBV20-1
CDR3aa: CASSLVGNQPQHF; CDR3nt: TGTGCCAGCAGTTTAGTTGGAAATCAGCCCCAGCATTTT; len: 13; j_gene: TRBJ1-5; abundance: few; d_gene: .; v_gene: TRBV12-3/TRBV12-4
CDR3aa: CASGLTTGELFF; CDR3nt: TGTGCTAGTGGTTTGACCACCGGGGAGCTGTTTTTT; len: 12; j_gene: TRBJ2-2; abundance: many; d_gene: .; v_gene: TRBV12-5
CDR3aa: CSAPSPGLRNNEQFF; CDR3nt: TGCAGTGCCCCCTCCCCGGGACTCCGCAACAATGAGCAGTTCTTC; len: 15; j_gene: TRBJ2-1; abundance: .; d_gene: .; v_gene: TRBV20-1
CDR3aa: CAISGNPPYEQYF; CDR3nt: TGTGCCATCAGTGGTAACCCGCCCTACGAGCAGTACTTC; len: 13; j_gene: TRBJ2-7; abundance: few; d_gene: .; v_gene: TRBV10-3
CDR3aa: CASSLVGQVISPYEQYF; CDR3nt: TGCGCCAGCAGCTTGGTTGGACAGGTGATTTCCCCCTACGAGCAGTACTTC; len: 17; j_gene: TRBJ2-7; abundance: once; d_gene: TRBD1; v_gene: TRBV5-1
CDR3aa: CASSDLQGSYEQYF; CDR3nt: TGTGCCAGCAGTGATTTACAGGGTTCCTACGAGCAGTACTTC; len: 14; j_gene: TRBJ2-7; abundance: .; d_gene: .; v_gene: TRBV6-6
CDR3aa: CASSQEGSGRWYGYTF; CDR3nt: TGTGCCAGCAGCCAAGAAGGGTCAGGGAGGTGGTATGGCTACACCTTC; len: 16; j_gene: TRBJ1-2; abundance: .; d_gene: .; v_gene: TRBV3-1
CDR3aa: CASSLEILTGTSGNTIYF; CDR3nt: TGTGCCAGCAGCTTAGAAATCTTGACAGGAACCTCTGGAAACACCATATATTTT; len: 18; j_gene: TRBJ1-3; abundance: .; d_gene: .; v_gene: TRBV11-2
CDR3aa: CASSALIGGHSEQFF; CDR3nt: TGTGCCAGCAGTGCATTAATAGGGGGTCATAGTGAGCAGTTCTTC; len: 15; j_gene: TRBJ2-1; abundance: .; d_gene: .; v_gene: TRBV25-1
CDR3aa: CSVVVQGTREDTQYF; CDR3nt: TGCAGCGTTGTAGTGCAGGGGACTAGAGAAGATACGCAGTATTTT; len: 15; j_gene: TRBJ2-3; abundance: few; d_gene: TRBD2; v_gene: TRBV29-1